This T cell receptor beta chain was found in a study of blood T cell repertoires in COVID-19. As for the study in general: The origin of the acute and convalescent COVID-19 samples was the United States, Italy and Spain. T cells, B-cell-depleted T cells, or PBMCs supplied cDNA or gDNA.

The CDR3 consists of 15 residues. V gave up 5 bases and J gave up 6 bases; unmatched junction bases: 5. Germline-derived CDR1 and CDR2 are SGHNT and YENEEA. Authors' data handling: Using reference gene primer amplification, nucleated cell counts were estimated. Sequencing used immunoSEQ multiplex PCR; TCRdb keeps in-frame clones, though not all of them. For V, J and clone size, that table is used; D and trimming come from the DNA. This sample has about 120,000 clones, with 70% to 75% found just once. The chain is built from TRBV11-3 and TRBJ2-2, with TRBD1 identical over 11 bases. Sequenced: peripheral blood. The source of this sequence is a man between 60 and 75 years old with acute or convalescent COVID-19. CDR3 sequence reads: CASSKGQGAPGELFF. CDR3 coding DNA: TGTGCCAGCAGCAAAGGACAGGGGGCCCCCGGGGAGCTGTTTTTT.